This record concerns one T cell receptor (beta chain) sequence. TCRdb keeps only in-frame clones here, not all; method: immunoSEQ multiplex PCR. Of some 58,000 clones listed, around 96% are singletons. This specimen belongs to a study of T cell changes during pregnancy in multiple sclerosis. The sample was CD8+ T cells from peripheral blood mononuclear cells, taken after pregnancy. The source is a female donor with multiple sclerosis, enrolled in a pregnancy study.

As DNA, the CDR3 is TGTGCCAGCAGCTTAGATGGCAGGGGCCTTGTGGAGCAGTACTTC. This sequence encodes CASSLDGRGLVEQYF. The chain has TRBV7-2 and TRBJ2-7, with D perhaps matching TRBD1 (6 bases). Germline V lookup: CDR1 SGHTA, CDR2 FQGNSA. This CDR3 spans 15 amino acids. V was shortened by 1 base and J by 7 bases, with 17 bases between the two germline ends. Drawing the rest from reference TRBV7-2 and TRBJ2-7, the complete variable domain is GAGVSQSPSNKVTEKGKDVELRCDPISGHTALYWYRQSLGQGLEFLIYFQGNSAPDKSGLPSDRFSAERTGGSVSTLTIQRTQQEDSAVYLCASSLDGRGLVEQYFGPGTRLTVT.